The entry below gives a single T cell receptor (beta chain) sequence along with its context. V gave up 3 bases and J gave up 0 bases; unmatched junction bases: 2. The V gene's germline CDR1 is SGHRS and CDR2 YFSETQ. The CDR3 runs 14 residues. Sequencing used immunoSEQ multiplex PCR; TCRdb keeps in-frame clones, though not all of them. This sample has approximately 440,000 clones, with 87% found just once. This entry belongs to a study of blood T cell repertoires in COVID-19. The sequence was collected from a woman in her late teens or twenties who had recovered from COVID-19. The genes are TRBV5-1 and TRBJ2-7; 8 nucleotides line up with TRBD1. The sequenced sample was PBMCs or T cells enriched from blood (not recorded which). The CDR3 spells CASSSTGDSYEQYF. The CDR3 nucleotides are TGCGCCAGCAGCTCGACAGGGGACTCCTACGAGCAGTACTTC.